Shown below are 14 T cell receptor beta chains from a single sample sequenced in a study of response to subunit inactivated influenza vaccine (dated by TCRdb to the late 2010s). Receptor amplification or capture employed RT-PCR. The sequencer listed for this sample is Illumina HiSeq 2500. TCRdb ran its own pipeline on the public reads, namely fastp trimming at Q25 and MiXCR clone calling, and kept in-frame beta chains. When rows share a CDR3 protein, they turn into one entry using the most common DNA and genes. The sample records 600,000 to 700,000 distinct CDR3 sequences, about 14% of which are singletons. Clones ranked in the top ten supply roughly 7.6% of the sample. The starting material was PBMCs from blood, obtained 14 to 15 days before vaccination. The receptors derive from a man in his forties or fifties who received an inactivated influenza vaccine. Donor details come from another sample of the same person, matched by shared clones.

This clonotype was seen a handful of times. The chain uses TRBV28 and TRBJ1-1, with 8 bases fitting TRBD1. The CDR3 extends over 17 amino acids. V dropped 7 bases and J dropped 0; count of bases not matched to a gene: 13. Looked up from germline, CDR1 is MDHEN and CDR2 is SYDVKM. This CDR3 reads CASTRRAGGGMNTEAFF. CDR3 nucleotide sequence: TGTGCCAGCACCCGCCGGGCAGGGGGCGGGATGAACACTGAAGCTTTCTTT.

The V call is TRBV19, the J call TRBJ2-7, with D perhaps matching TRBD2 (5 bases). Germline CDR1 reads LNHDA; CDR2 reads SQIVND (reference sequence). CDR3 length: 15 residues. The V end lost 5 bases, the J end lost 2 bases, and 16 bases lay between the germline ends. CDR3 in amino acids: CASSPRVARTYEQYF. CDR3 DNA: TGTGCCAGTAGTCCCCGGGTAGCGCGAACCTACGAGCAGTACTTC. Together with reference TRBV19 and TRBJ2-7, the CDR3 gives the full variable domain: DGGITQSPKYLFRKEGQNVTLSCEQNLNHDAMYWYRQDPGQGLRLIYYSQIVNDFQKGDIAEGYSVSREKKESFPLTVTSAQKNPTAFYLCASSPRVARTYEQYFGPGTRLTVT.

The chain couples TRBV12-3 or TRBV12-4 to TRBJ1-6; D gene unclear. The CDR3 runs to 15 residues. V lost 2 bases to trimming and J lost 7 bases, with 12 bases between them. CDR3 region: CASSLSTAINSPLHF. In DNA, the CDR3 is TGTGCCAGCAGTTTATCCACGGCGATCAATTCACCCCTCCACTTT.

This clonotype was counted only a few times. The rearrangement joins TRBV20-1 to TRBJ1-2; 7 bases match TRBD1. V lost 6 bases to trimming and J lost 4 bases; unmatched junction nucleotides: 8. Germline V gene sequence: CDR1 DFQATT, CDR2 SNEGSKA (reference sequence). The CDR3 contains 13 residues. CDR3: CSAGRQGPYGYTF. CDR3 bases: TGCAGTGCCGGACGACAGGGACCCTATGGCTACACCTTC.

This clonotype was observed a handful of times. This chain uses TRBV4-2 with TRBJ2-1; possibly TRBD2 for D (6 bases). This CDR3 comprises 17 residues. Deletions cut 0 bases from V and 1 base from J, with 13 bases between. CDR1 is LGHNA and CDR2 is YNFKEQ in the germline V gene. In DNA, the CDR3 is TGTGCCAGCAGCCAAGATCTTCGCGGGGCTTCCTACAATGAGCAGTTCTTC. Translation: CASSQDLRGASYNEQFF.

The CDR3 reads CSAARGQGEKLFF. For the CDR3, the DNA is TGCAGTGCGGCTAGGGGGCAGGGTGAAAAACTGTTTTTT. V gene TRBV20-1 combines with J gene TRBJ1-4; 7 bases align to TRBD1. The junction had 8 bases not matched to a gene; V was cut back by 6 bases and J by 7 bases. CDR1 DFQATT and CDR2 SNEGSKA come from the germline V gene (reference sequence). The CDR3 consists of 13 residues.

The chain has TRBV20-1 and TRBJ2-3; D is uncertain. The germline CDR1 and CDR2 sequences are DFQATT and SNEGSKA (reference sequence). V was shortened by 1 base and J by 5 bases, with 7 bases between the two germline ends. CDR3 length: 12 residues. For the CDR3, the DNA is TGCAGTGCTAGAGTTCCTGGAGATACGCAGTATTTT. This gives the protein CSARVPGDTQYF.

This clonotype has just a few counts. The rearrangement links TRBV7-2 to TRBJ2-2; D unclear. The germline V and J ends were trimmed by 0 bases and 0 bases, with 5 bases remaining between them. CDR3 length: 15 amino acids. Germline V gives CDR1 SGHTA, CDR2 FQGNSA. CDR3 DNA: TGTGCCAGCAGCTTAGCCCGGCCGAACACCGGGGAGCTGTTTTTT. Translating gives CASSLARPNTGELFF.

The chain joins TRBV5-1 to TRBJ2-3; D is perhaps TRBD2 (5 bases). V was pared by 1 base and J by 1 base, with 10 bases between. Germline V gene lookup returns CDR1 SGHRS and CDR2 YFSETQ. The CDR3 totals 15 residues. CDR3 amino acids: CASSLSFSGTDTQYF. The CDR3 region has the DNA TGCGCCAGCAGCTTGAGCTTTAGCGGCACAGATACGCAGTATTTT.

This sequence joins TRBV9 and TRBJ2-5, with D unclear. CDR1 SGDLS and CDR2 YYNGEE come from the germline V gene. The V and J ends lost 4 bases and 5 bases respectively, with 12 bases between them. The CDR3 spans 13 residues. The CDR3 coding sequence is TGTGCCAGCAGCCCCCCAGAGATCGAGACCCAGTACTTC. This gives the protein CASSPPEIETQYF.

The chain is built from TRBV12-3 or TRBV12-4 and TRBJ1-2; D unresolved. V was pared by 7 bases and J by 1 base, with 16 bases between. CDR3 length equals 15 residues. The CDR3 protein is CASTPLGTINYGYTF. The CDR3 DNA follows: TGTGCCAGCACCCCCTTGGGTACAATTAACTATGGCTACACCTTC.

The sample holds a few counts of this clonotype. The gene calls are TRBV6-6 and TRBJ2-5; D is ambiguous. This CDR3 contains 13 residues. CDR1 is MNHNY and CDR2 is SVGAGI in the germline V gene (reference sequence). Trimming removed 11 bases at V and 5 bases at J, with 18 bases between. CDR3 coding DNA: TGTGCCGCCCAAGGCCCCCCGCTGGAGACCCAGTACTTC. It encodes CAAQGPPLETQYF.

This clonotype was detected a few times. Here the CDR3 reads CASSFWTGPTDTQYF. CDR3 DNA sequence: TGTGCCAGCAGTTTTTGGACAGGGCCCACAGATACGCAGTATTTT. V gene TRBV6-2 or TRBV6-3 combines with J gene TRBJ2-3; TRBD1 matches 8 bases. The CDR3 has 15 residues. The J segment lost 2 bases and the V segment lost 4 bases, leaving 5 bases of the junction unmatched. The germline gives CDR1 MNHEY, CDR2 SVGEGT.

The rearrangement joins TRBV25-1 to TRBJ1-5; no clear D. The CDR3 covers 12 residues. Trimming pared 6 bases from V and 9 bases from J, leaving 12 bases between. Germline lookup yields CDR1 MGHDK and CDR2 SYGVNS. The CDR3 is CASRGSLGPQHF. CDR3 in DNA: TGTGCCAGCAGAGGGTCTCTGGGGCCCCAGCATTTT. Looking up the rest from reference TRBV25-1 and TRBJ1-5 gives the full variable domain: EADIYQTPRYLVIGTGKKITLECSQTMGHDKMYWYQQDPGMELHLIHYSYGVNSTEKGDLSSESTVSRIRTEHFPLTLESARPSHTSQYLCASRGSLGPQHFGDGTRLSIL.